This T cell receptor (beta chain) was recovered during a study of cytomegalovirus exposure and HLA in healthy donors. Broader study findings: Being productive about 87% or about 30% of the time was typical of most TCR beta V segments in an earlier analysis.

Unrecorded immune exposures were likely, despite nominal health at sampling. On this clone itself: Its antigen is as yet unknown.

This CDR3 has 15 amino acids. V gave up 0 bases and J gave up 4 bases, with 13 bases separating them. CDR1 is MNHNY, CDR2 SVGAGI, per germline (reference sequence). Use of 60 Vbeta and 13 Jbeta primers characterized the PCR. Profiled with immunoSEQ multiplex PCR; TCRdb holds only in-frame clones, not every one. The repertoire holds more than 150,000 clones, with more than 75% as singletons. This chain joins TRBV6-6 and TRBJ2-7, with a weak D call TRBD2 (6 bases). This clonotype was sampled from a woman aged 18-29 years in good health and CMV-seronegative. Sequenced sample: PBMCs. The CDR3 DNA reads as TGTGCCAGCAGTTACTCAGCGGCGGGGAGTTACGAGCAGTACTTC. As protein: CASSYSAAGSYEQYF.